What follows describes a single T cell receptor (beta chain). Original handling: Estimates of nucleated cell counts were drawn from the amplification of reference gene primers. Here immunoSEQ multiplex PCR was the method, and the copy in TCRdb shows in-frame clones only, minus some. The DNA gave D and trimming, while V, J and clone size come from that table. The profile shows 95,000 to 120,000 clones, roughly 85% of them singletons. The data were obtained in a study of blood T cell repertoires in COVID-19. About the research overall: COVID-19 samples, acute and convalescent, were from the United States, Italy and Spain. Sources were T cells, B-cell-depleted T cells, or PBMCs; the material itself was cDNA or gDNA.

This CDR3 comprises 16 residues. CDR1 LNHNV and CDR2 YYDKDF come from the germline V gene (reference sequence). V gave up 0 bases and J gave up 4 bases, with 15 bases separating them. Followed longitudinally, the Seattle patients had been enrolled during active infection. The sequenced sample was peripheral blood. This TCR was recovered from a woman in her sixties with COVID-19, enrolled during active disease. This chain joins TRBV15 and TRBJ2-5; a possible D gene is TRBD2 (7 bases). CDR3 residues: CATSRDRGALGETQYF. The CDR3 DNA reads as TGTGCCACCAGCAGAGATCGGGGGGCTCTTGGAGAGACCCAGTACTTC.